Listed here is a single TCR beta chain. The antigen is unknown. This table comes from immunoSEQ multiplex PCR, and its TCRdb copy is limited to in-frame clones, with some not included. Of 70,000 to 95,000 clones in the sample, 60% to 85% are singletons; the top ten hold 1.1%. Germline V gene sequence: CDR1 MNHEY, CDR2 SMNVEV (reference sequence). V lost 6 bases, J lost 4 bases, and 11 bases stayed unmatched. The CDR3 has 16 amino acids. Sequencing in the ViraFEST assay came after antigen-specific CD4+ T cells had been expanded with viral peptide pools, which were used to stimulate PBMC. At the end of 10 days of culture, CD4+ T cells were isolated. Two doses of either BNT162b2 or mRNA-1273 were given to each participant. The data are from a study of vaccination effects on CD4 cells after COVID-19.

The sample here was CD4+ T cells from PBMCs cultured with HCoV-OC43 spike peptides, taken after COVID-19 vaccination. Described subset: HCoV-OC43 spike overlapping peptide pool stimulation. This receptor was identified in a human donor who received a COVID-19 vaccine. The V call is TRBV27, the J call TRBJ2-3; 9 bases are a match to TRBD2. The DNA of the CDR3 is TGTGCCAGCAGCCGTCTCGGGACTAGCTTGGCAGATACGCAGTATTTT. Protein product: CASSRLGTSLADTQYF.